This T cell receptor (beta chain) is drawn from a study of spatial heterogeneity in lung cancer. This clonotype ranks as medium-sized. This beta chain lies outside the target of a library built for alpha chains; its clone size means little. Time point denoted: sample taken at primary tumor resection. Germline CDR1 and CDR2: SQVTM and ANQGSEA. V was clipped by 0 bases and J by 3 bases, with 12 bases between them. This CDR3 spans 14 amino acids. TCRdb reprocessed the 5' RACE reads via MiXCR and lists one record per CDR3 protein. The repertoire holds some 6,000 distinct CDR3 sequences, about 12% seen once, with about 15% in the top ten.

Material: lung tissue, obtained at surgery. This TCR came from a human donor with early-stage non-small cell lung cancer. The rearrangement uses TRBV29-1 and TRBJ2-7, with D maybe TRBD2 (5 bases). The CDR3 DNA sequence: TGCAGCGTTGAAGATCTCGGGGTCCTCTACGAGCAGTACTTC. Residues: CSVEDLGVLYEQYF.